These 26 T cell receptor beta chains were all obtained from the same sample, sequenced in a study of beta chain features in type 1 diabetes. Sequenced material consisted of expressed TCRB transcripts (all of the isolated RNA was reverse transcribed). The data were produced by immunoSEQ multiplex PCR, yet TCRdb's version contains in-frame clones alone and is incomplete. The sample includes fewer than 650,000 clones, roughly a sixth of them seen just once. Sequences were obtained from naive CD4+ T cells from blood. Receptors originate from a man aged 18-30 years in good health.

This clone was recorded a few times. The chain is built from TRBV6-6 and TRBJ1-3; TRBD1 aligns across 9 bases. Germline CDR1 reads MNHNY; CDR2 reads SVGAGI (reference sequence). The trim removed 6 bases at V and 0 bases at J, leaving 6 bases unmatched. This CDR3 is built from 16 residues. CDR3 region: CASRGQGKPSGNTIYF. As DNA, the CDR3 is TGTGCCAGCAGGGGACAGGGTAAACCCTCTGGAAACACCATATATTTT.

This clone was seen only a few times. This chain links TRBV5-1 with TRBJ2-5; 10 positions agree with TRBD2. Germline CDR1 and CDR2: SGHRS and YFSETQ. V lost 3 bases, J lost 2 bases, and 7 bases stayed unmatched. The CDR3 has 16 amino acids. The CDR3: CASSSTGTSVQETQYF. The CDR3 nucleotides read TGCGCCAGCAGCTCAACCGGGACTAGCGTACAAGAGACCCAGTACTTC.

The rearrangement joins TRBV29-1 to TRBJ1-4; D not certain. The CDR3 contains 13 residues. The germline CDR1 and CDR2 sequences are SQVTM and ANQGSEA. Trimming stripped 6 bases from V and 3 bases from J, with 11 bases between. CDR3 in DNA: TGCAGCGTCCAGGAAGGTGCTAATGAAAAACTGTTTTTT. Its protein product is CSVQEGANEKLFF.

The chain couples TRBV6-4 to TRBJ2-3; TRBD2 might be the D (6 bases). V was pared by 3 bases and J by 1 base, with 11 bases between. This CDR3 contains 15 residues. Germline loops: CDR1 MRHNA, CDR2 SNTAGT. DNA of the CDR3: TGTGCCAGCAGTGATGAGCGGGTGGGCACAGATACGCAGTATTTT. Translated: CASSDERVGTDTQYF.

This clone has a handful of counts. CDR3 residues: CASSVDIAYGYTF. The DNA for the CDR3 is TGTGCCAGCAGCGTAGATATAGCCTATGGCTACACCTTC. The gene calls are TRBV9 and TRBJ1-2, with D unresolved. The germline V gene encodes CDR1 SGDLS and CDR2 YYNGEE. Trimming took 0 bases from V and 4 from J, leaving 7 bases between them. The CDR3 has 13 residues.

There are a few counts of this clone. The chain couples TRBV7-6 to TRBJ1-6; TRBD1 is a possible D gene (6 bases). V lost 7 bases and J 7 bases, leaving 14 bases between the germline ends. The CDR3 sequence is 14 residues long. In germline, CDR1 is SGHVS, CDR2 FNYEAQ. The CDR3 reads CASTLGASNSPLHF. The CDR3, as DNA: TGTGCCAGCACCTTGGGGGCGTCGAATTCACCCCTCCACTTT.

The rearrangement joins TRBV5-1 to TRBJ2-4; D is perhaps TRBD1 or TRBD2 (5 bases each). The CDR3 length is 13 residues. Germline V lookup: CDR1 SGHRS, CDR2 YFSETQ. V lost 2 bases and J lost 7, with 10 bases in between. In nucleotides, the CDR3 is TGCGCCAGCAGCTTTGGCAGGGAGAACATTCAGTACTTC. Amino acids: CASSFGRENIQYF.

The sample holds a few counts of this clone. The chain recombines TRBV7-6 with TRBJ2-7; D uncertain. The CDR3 runs 15 residues. Trimming took 7 bases from V and 3 from J, leaving 19 bases between them. Germline assignment: CDR1 SGHVS and CDR2 FNYEAQ. CDR3 region: CASTLGPGGDYEQYF. The CDR3 DNA follows: TGTGCCAGCACCCTAGGACCCGGTGGGGACTACGAGCAGTACTTC.

The J gene is TRBJ2-7, the V gene TRBV7-3; no clear D. Germline V gene sequence: CDR1 SGHTA, CDR2 FQGTGA. The CDR3 loop spans 13 amino acids. Trimming left V 2 bases short and J 6 bases short, with 11 bases between. The CDR3 bases are TGTGCCAGCAGCTTAGGGTCTATGGCCGAGCAGTACTTC. The encoded protein is CASSLGSMAEQYF.

The chain is built from TRBV7-9 and TRBJ1-5, with a tentative D call TRBD1 (5 bases). From germline, CDR1 is SEHNR and CDR2 FQNEAQ (reference sequence). The CDR3 loop spans 13 amino acids. V lost 4 bases to trimming and J lost 7 bases, with 11 bases between them. This CDR3 is CASSSRQGQPQHF. The CDR3 coding sequence is TGTGCCAGCAGCTCCCGGCAGGGACAGCCCCAGCATTTT.

The chain is built from TRBV7-2 and TRBJ1-1; unclear D gene. In germline, CDR1 is SGHTA, CDR2 FQGNSA. The CDR3 consists of 15 residues. V gave up 4 bases and J gave up 0 bases, with 12 bases separating them. Here the CDR3 reads CASSSGRNMNTEAFF. DNA of the CDR3: TGTGCCAGCAGCTCCGGGCGCAACATGAACACTGAAGCTTTCTTT.

The gene calls are TRBV2 and TRBJ1-2; D gene ambiguous. V lost 2 bases, J lost 10 bases, and 8 bases lay in between. The germline gives CDR1 SNHLY, CDR2 FYNNEI. This CDR3 contains 11 residues. For the CDR3, the DNA is TGTGCCAGCAGTGAATTGGGGTTCTACACCTTC. Translation: CASSELGFYTF.

The chain recombines TRBV5-4 with TRBJ1-1; possible D gene TRBD1, 5 bases. Trimming removed 1 base from V and 5 bases from J, with 12 bases in between. Germline V gives CDR1 SGHNT, CDR2 YYREEE (reference sequence). The CDR3 is 14 residues long. This CDR3 is CASSLIGARTEAFF. CDR3 sequence (DNA): TGTGCCAGCAGCTTGATCGGGGCTAGGACTGAAGCTTTCTTT.

This clone was detected a few times. This chain links TRBV7-9 with TRBJ2-3, with TRBD2 matching over 7 bases. The CDR3 covers 18 residues. V shed 2 bases and J 1 base; nucleotides not matched to a gene: 12. The germline CDR1 and CDR2 sequences are SEHNR and FQNEAQ (reference sequence). The CDR3 DNA reads as TGTGCCAGCAGCTTAAAGGCCCTCACTAGCGTCCGCACAGATACGCAGTATTTT. Translation gives CASSLKALTSVRTDTQYF.

The chain joins TRBV5-4 to TRBJ1-1, with D perhaps TRBD1 (6 bases). Deletions cut 0 bases from V and 1 base from J, with 10 bases between. Germline V gives CDR1 SGHNT, CDR2 YYREEE (reference sequence). CDR3 length: 15 amino acids. CDR3 protein: CASSLARGRNTEAFF. In DNA form, the CDR3 reads TGTGCCAGCAGCTTGGCCAGGGGCAGGAACACTGAAGCTTTCTTT.

The chain recombines TRBV5-1 with TRBJ2-1; D remains unclear. This CDR3 is built from 14 residues. The germline gives CDR1 SGHRS, CDR2 YFSETQ. V lost 0 bases, J lost 4 bases, and 8 bases lay in between. DNA of the CDR3: TGCGCCAGCAGCTTGGCACGACTTTACAATGAGCAGTTCTTC. Amino acids: CASSLARLYNEQFF.

There are a few counts of this clone. V and J are TRBV2 and TRBJ1-1; TRBD1 agrees at 11 bases. Trimming took 6 bases from V and 4 from J; bases not matched to a gene: 7. The CDR3 contains 15 residues. Germline V gives CDR1 SNHLY, CDR2 FYNNEI. CDR3 nucleotides: TGTGCCAGCAGAGGACAGGGGGCGCTGGGCACTGAAGCTTTCTTT. It is translated as CASRGQGALGTEAFF.

The chain combines TRBV10-3 with TRBJ2-5; the D gene is possibly TRBD2 (7 bases). Germline CDR1 and CDR2: ENHRY and SYGVKD. Trimming took off 4 bases at V and 2 bases at J, with 20 bases between the two ends. CDR3 size: 17 residues. CDR3 sequence (DNA): TGTGCCATCAGTGTGGGCGGGGGCCCTCGGGGACAAGAGACCCAGTACTTC. As protein: CAISVGGGPRGQETQYF.

The chain has TRBV18 and TRBJ1-1; no clear D gene. The CDR3 is 15 amino acids. Germline CDR1 is KGHSH and CDR2 is LQKENI. V gave up 1 base and J gave up 0 bases, with 9 bases separating them. The CDR3 sequence: CASSPQSGVNTEAFF. The CDR3 DNA reads as TGTGCCAGCTCACCACAAAGTGGGGTGAACACTGAAGCTTTCTTT.

This clone has more than one count but fewer than ten. The V call is TRBV5-1, the J call TRBJ2-7; 9 bases are a match to TRBD1. Trimming cost V 7 bases and J 2 bases; bases outside gene matches: 7. The CDR3 extends over 14 amino acids. The germline V gene encodes CDR1 SGHRS and CDR2 YFSETQ. CDR3 loop: CASCPGTGTYEQYF. CDR3 DNA: TGCGCCAGCTGCCCAGGGACAGGGACCTACGAGCAGTACTTC. Full variable domain (outside the CDR3, taken from reference TRBV5-1 and TRBJ2-7): KAGVTQTPRYLIKTRGQQVTLSCSPISGHRSVSWYQQTPGQGLQFLFEYFSETQRNKGNFPGRFSGRQFSNSRSEMNVSTLELGDSALYLCASCPGTGTYEQYFGPGTRLTVT.

This clone was counted a few times. The chain couples TRBV25-1 to TRBJ2-7; D may be TRBD1 or TRBD2 (5 bases each). Germline V CDR1 and CDR2: MGHDK, SYGVNS. Trimming removed 2 bases at V and 0 bases at J, with 11 bases between. This CDR3 has 15 residues. CDR3 DNA sequence: TGTGCCAGCAGTGAAGGGGACCTAGTCTCCTACGAGCAGTACTTC. Amino acids: CASSEGDLVSYEQYF.

This chain joins TRBV7-2 and TRBJ1-4; D unclear. The CDR3 loop spans 14 amino acids. V shed 5 bases and J shed 8 bases, with 15 bases lying between them. Germline CDR1 reads SGHTA; CDR2 reads FQGNSA. CDR3 sequence: CASSRSGMGEKLFF. The CDR3 nucleotides are TGTGCCAGCAGCCGCTCGGGGATGGGGGAAAAACTGTTTTTT.

CDR3 region: CASSPASGYEQYF. In DNA form, the CDR3 reads TGTGCCAGCAGCCCAGCTAGCGGCTACGAGCAGTACTTC. This chain connects TRBV7-2 to TRBJ2-7; 7 bases are a match to TRBD2. The CDR3 extends over 13 amino acids. Per the germline V gene, CDR1 is SGHTA and CDR2 is FQGNSA. Trimming at V came to 5 bases and at J to 3 bases, leaving 4 bases not matched to a gene.

The genes are TRBV7-2 and TRBJ2-7; D possibly matches TRBD1 or TRBD2 (5 bases each). From germline, CDR1 is SGHTA and CDR2 FQGNSA. V was cut by 5 bases and J by 2 bases, with 10 bases left in between. The CDR3 runs to 13 residues. CDR3: CASSMGRAYEQYF. The CDR3 bases are TGTGCCAGCAGCATGGGACGTGCCTACGAGCAGTACTTC.

This clone has just a few counts. The chain uses TRBV29-1 and TRBJ2-7; the match to TRBD2 covers 9 bases. The CDR3 has 13 amino acids. Germline-derived CDR1 and CDR2 are SQVTM and ANQGSEA. V gave up 0 bases and J gave up 9 bases; unmatched junction bases: 6. The CDR3 reads CSVEDRAGGPQYF. As DNA, the CDR3 is TGCAGCGTTGAAGACCGAGCGGGGGGCCCGCAGTACTTC.

This chain connects TRBV7-9 to TRBJ1-5; unclear D gene. The germline gives CDR1 SEHNR, CDR2 FQNEAQ (reference sequence). This CDR3 spans 12 amino acids. V dropped 0 bases and J dropped 5 bases, with 2 bases sitting between them. In nucleotides, the CDR3 is TGTGCCAGCAGCTTAGCGGATCAGCCCCAGCATTTT. It is translated as CASSLADQPQHF.